The clone carrying this T cell receptor (beta chain) is a singleton in its sample. Its specificity is not known. Cohort: HPV-negative, locally advanced oral cavity squamous cell carcinoma patients. PBMCs were not maintained or expanded in culture before analysis. The data were produced by immunoSEQ multiplex PCR, yet TCRdb's version contains in-frame clones alone and is incomplete. The table shows over 30,000 clones, with about 87% occurring only once. CDR1 is SQVTM and CDR2 is ANQGSEA in the germline V gene. The ends were cut back, 3 bases at V and 2 bases at J, with 14 bases in the middle. The length of the CDR3 is 14 residues. This sample is drawn from a study of neoadjuvant anti-PD-1 for oral cavity cancer. Study-wide results and caveats: TCR analyses covered only a few patients per response group. Non-responders to neoadjuvant nivolumab had significantly more clonal PBMC T cells than responders.

This receptor was obtained from a person between 40 and 79 years old with oral cavity squamous cell carcinoma. The J gene is TRBJ2-7, the V gene TRBV29-1; D remains ambiguous. This material consisted of PBMCs, taken before nivolumab (anti-PD-1) treatment. The CDR3 DNA sequence: TGCAGCGTTGAGAATGGGCAGTTCCCCTACGAGCAGTACTTC. Translation gives CSVENGQFPYEQYF.